The rows below give T cell receptor beta chains drawn from one sample of a study of circulating CD8 cells and anti-PD-1 response in melanoma. MiXCR was run by TCRdb on the reads, yielding one entry per CDR3 protein. The table records hundreds of distinct CDR3 sequences, approximately 6.5% of them present only once. Sequenced material: CD8+ T cells from PBMCs, taken at baseline or after one month of anti-PD-1 therapy (not recorded which). Receptors originate from a human donor with melanoma. Each CDR3 is given with its conserved first and last residue. Fields, in order: CDR3 length, clone size, J gene, D gene, V gene, CDR3 DNA, CDR3 protein. A D gene is named only where the DNA matches it firmly. Clone size is given for some rows only: seen once, a few or many times, or a class if the clone is expanded.

>15|medium-sized|TRBJ2-5|TRBD2|TRBV2
TGTGCCAGCAGAGAAGGCGGGACTAGTCAGGGGACCCAGTACTTC
CASREGGTSQGTQYF
>16|large|TRBJ1-2|TRBD1|TRBV20-1
TGCAGTGCTAGAGAAACAGGGGGATCCCCTTCCTATGGCTACACCTTC
CSARETGGSPSYGYTF
>12|large|TRBJ1-2|.|TRBV27
TGTGCCTCGGGAGGGGGGAACTATGGCTACACCTTC
CASGGGNYGYTF
>15|large|TRBJ2-7|.|TRBV4-1
TGCGCCAGCAGCCAAAAAGACGGTTCTTACTACGAGCAGTACTTC
CASSQKDGSYYEQYF
>15|large|TRBJ2-1|.|TRBV7-2
TGTGCCAGCAGCTTAGCGGGGGGGCACTACAATGAGCAGTTCTTC
CASSLAGGHYNEQFF
>18|medium-sized|TRBJ2-3|.|TRBV12-5
TGTGCTAGTTCGTGGTCTACCGCCGCTAGCGCCCTCACAGATACGCAGTATTTT
CASSWSTAASALTDTQYF
>15|.|TRBJ2-2|.|TRBV10-3
TGTGCCACCGGGCTGGACTATGCGAACACCGGGGAGCTGTTTTTT
CATGLDYANTGELFF
>15|medium-sized|TRBJ1-5|TRBD1|TRBV24-1
TGTGCCACCAGTGACGCGGGACAGGTCAATCAGCCCCAGCATTTT
CATSDAGQVNQPQHF
>12|large|TRBJ1-2|.|TRBV29-1
TGCAGCGTTGAGGACAGAAACTATGGCTACACCTTC
CSVEDRNYGYTF
>13|large|TRBJ2-7|.|TRBV27
TGTGCCAGCAGCATGGGGAGCTCCTACGAGCAGTACTTC
CASSMGSSYEQYF
>13|.|TRBJ2-5|.|TRBV14
TGTGCCAGCAGCCAAGGGGCGGGACAGACCCAGTACTTC
CASSQGAGQTQYF